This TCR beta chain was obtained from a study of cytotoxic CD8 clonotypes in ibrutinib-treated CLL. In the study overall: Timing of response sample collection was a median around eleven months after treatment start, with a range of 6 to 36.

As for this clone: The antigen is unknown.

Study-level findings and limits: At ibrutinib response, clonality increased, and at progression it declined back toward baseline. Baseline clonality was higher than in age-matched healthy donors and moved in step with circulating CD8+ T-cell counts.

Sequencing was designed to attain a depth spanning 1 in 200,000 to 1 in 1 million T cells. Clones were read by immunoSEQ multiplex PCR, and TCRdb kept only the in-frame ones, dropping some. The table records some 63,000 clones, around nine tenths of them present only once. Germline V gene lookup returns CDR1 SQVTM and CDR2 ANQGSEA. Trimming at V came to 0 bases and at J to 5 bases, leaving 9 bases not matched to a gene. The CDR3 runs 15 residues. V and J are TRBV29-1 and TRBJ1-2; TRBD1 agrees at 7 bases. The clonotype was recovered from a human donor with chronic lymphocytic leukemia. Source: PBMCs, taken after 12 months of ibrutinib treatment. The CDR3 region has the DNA TGCAGCGTTGAAGACCCCGACAGGGCCCGGTATGGCTACACCTTC. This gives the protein CSVEDPDRARYGYTF.